This T cell receptor beta chain was captured by sequencing in a study of shared clonotypes between healthy human individuals. Study findings and constraints: Naive subsets usually exceeded memory subsets in estimated richness. Sequencing depth was expected to affect clonotype sharing among donors.

Naive CD8 cells lacked CD45RO and underwent positive selection for CCR7, leaving out terminally differentiated effector memory CD45RA+ cells. This CDR3 contains 17 residues. The germline V and J ends were trimmed by 2 bases and 6 bases, with 19 bases remaining between them. Germline V gene sequence: CDR1 SGHNT, CDR2 YENEEA. The protocol was immunoSEQ multiplex PCR, while the TCRdb copy is restricted to in-frame clones and leaves out a portion. The profile shows some 740,000 clones, 80% to 95% of them singletons. Regarding this clone: Antigen: not known.

The gene calls are TRBV11-3 and TRBJ2-2, with a tentative D call TRBD2 (6 bases). The sample was naive CD8+ T cells sorted from blood. The source is a man aged 25 to 45 in good health. CDR3 DNA: TGTGCCAGCAGCTTATGGGACTCCACGGGGGAGGCCGGGGAGCTGTTTTTT. The encoded protein is CASSLWDSTGEAGELFF.